The 9 T cell receptor beta chains below were found in one sample sequenced in a study of OX40 agonist ivuxolimab in advanced cancers. The protocol used for the library was the immunoSEQ multiplex PCR assay. Imported from immuneACCESS, the table was reduced by TCRdb to in-frame sequences with V and J called. These copies leave out some clones; in studies compared against another copy, an unresolved V gene accounts for under half, and the cause of the remainder is not known. The sample table shows around 150,000 clones, and around 94% are seen once. The ten largest make up 0.31% of the sample. The sequences come from CD4+ or CD8+ T cells sorted from blood, collected in a trial of the OX40 agonist ivuxolimab. All receptors come from an adult with an advanced solid tumor such as melanoma, head and neck, liver or kidney cancer.

The gene calls are TRBV18 and TRBJ1-3; the D gene is possibly TRBD1 (6 bases). The CDR3 is 14 residues long. The germline CDR1 and CDR2 sequences are KGHSH and LQKENI. V dropped 6 bases and J dropped 5 bases, with 14 bases sitting between them. The CDR3 reads CASSQTTGRNTIYF. CDR3 nucleotide sequence: TGTGCCAGCTCCCAAACGACAGGACGAAACACCATATATTTT.

This clone was observed once. The chain carries TRBV5-6 and TRBJ1-6, with a weak D call TRBD1 (6 bases). Trimming pared 1 base from V and 10 bases from J, leaving 12 bases between. The germline V gene encodes CDR1 SGHDT and CDR2 YYEEEE. CDR3 length: 14 amino acids. The CDR3 coding sequence is TGTGCCAGCAGCTTGCGGGACACGGGATCACCCCTCCACTTT. This codes for CASSLRDTGSPLHF.

In its sample, this clone was seen once. The gene calls are TRBV5-1 and TRBJ2-2; D is ambiguous. The CDR3 runs to 12 residues. Trimming shortened V by 3 bases and J by 2 bases, and 2 bases separated the two germline ends. The germline CDR1 and CDR2 sequences are SGHRS and YFSETQ. CDR3 sequence: CASSYNTGELFF. For the CDR3, the DNA is TGCGCCAGCAGCTATAACACCGGGGAGCTGTTTTTT. The whole variable domain, remainder taken from reference TRBV5-1 and TRBJ2-2, is KAGVTQTPRYLIKTRGQQVTLSCSPISGHRSVSWYQQTPGQGLQFLFEYFSETQRNKGNFPGRFSGRQFSNSRSEMNVSTLELGDSALYLCASSYNTGELFFGEGSRLTVL.

The chain couples TRBV19 to TRBJ2-2, with D perhaps TRBD2 (5 bases). Per the germline V gene, CDR1 is LNHDA and CDR2 is SQIVND (reference sequence). The CDR3 totals 14 residues. The ends were cut back, 5 bases at V and 5 bases at J, with 12 bases in the middle. DNA for the CDR3: TGTGCCAGTAGTCTCCTCGAGGGAACCGGGGAGCTGTTTTTT. Residues: CASSLLEGTGELFF.

The chain combines TRBV5-4 with TRBJ2-3; D is undetermined. This CDR3 has 12 amino acids. The V gene lost 2 bases and the J gene lost 5 bases, with 6 bases spanning the gap. Per germline, CDR1 SGHNT and CDR2 YYREEE (reference sequence). Written as DNA, the CDR3 is TGTGCCAGCAGCTTTTGGGGAGATACGCAGTATTTT. Amino acids: CASSFWGDTQYF.

The chain combines TRBV7-2 with TRBJ2-1; D may match TRBD1 or TRBD2 (5 bases each). The CDR3 length is 15 residues. The V end lost 5 bases, the J end lost 0 bases, and 11 bases lay between the germline ends. CDR1 is SGHTA, CDR2 FQGNSA, per germline. The DNA for the CDR3 is TGTGCCAGCAGCCCCCGGGACGGCTCCTACAATGAGCAGTTCTTC. Its translation: CASSPRDGSYNEQFF.

The chain has TRBV7-2 and TRBJ2-7; 9 positions agree with TRBD2. J gave up 2 bases and V 0 bases, and 5 bases lay outside the gene matches. The V gene's germline CDR1 is SGHTA and CDR2 FQGNSA. The CDR3 extends over 16 amino acids. The CDR3 coding sequence is TGTGCCAGCAGCTTAGCGGGGTCTAGCGGGGCCTACGAGCAGTACTTC. Protein sequence: CASSLAGSSGAYEQYF.

In its sample, this clone was seen once. The J gene is TRBJ2-3, the V gene TRBV11-2; TRBD1 matches at 7 bases. Germline lookup yields CDR1 SGHAT and CDR2 FQNNGV. J was trimmed by 3 bases and V by 5 bases; bases with no gene match: 14. The CDR3 spans 17 residues. CDR3 amino acids: CASSHSHDRAGTDTQYF. The DNA of the CDR3 is TGTGCCAGCAGCCATTCCCATGACAGGGCTGGGACAGATACGCAGTATTTT.

V usage is TRBV9 and J usage is TRBJ2-3; D gene unclear. V dropped 0 bases and J dropped 4 bases, with 9 bases sitting between them. CDR1 is SGDLS and CDR2 is YYNGEE in the germline V gene. This CDR3 has 14 residues. This CDR3 is CASSVDGMSDTQYF. As DNA, the CDR3 is TGTGCCAGCAGCGTAGATGGTATGTCAGATACGCAGTATTTT.